Listed here are 29 T cell receptor beta chains from one sample, sequenced in a study of identical twins. Using its own MiXCR run on the 5' RACE reads, TCRdb lists one record per CDR3 protein. The sample lists about 220,000 distinct CDR3 sequences, over 5.5% seen once, with 13% to 15% in the top ten. The same specimen was also included in a second study, on T cells expressing NK-cell markers.

Sequencing was carried out using CD8+ T cells sorted from blood. These TCRs come from a woman between 18 and 29 years old in good health.

This clonotype appeared a few times. The gene calls are TRBV5-1 and TRBJ2-7; TRBD2 matches at 7 bases. The CDR3 runs to 14 residues. Germline V lookup: CDR1 SGHRS, CDR2 YFSETQ. The V gene end was trimmed by 0 bases and the J gene end by 2 bases; junction bases not matched to a gene: 2. CDR3 loop: CASSLGDYPYEQYF. CDR3 nucleotide sequence: TGCGCCAGCAGCTTGGGGGACTACCCCTACGAGCAGTACTTC.

This clonotype was picked up many times. J is TRBJ2-1 and V is TRBV20-1, with TRBD2 matching 8 bases. V was pared by 1 base and J by 6 bases, with 8 bases of the junction left unmatched. This CDR3 region has 15 residues. Per germline, CDR1 DFQATT and CDR2 SNEGSKA (reference sequence). The CDR3 here is CSARVGLASPNEQFF. The CDR3 DNA is TGCAGTGCTAGAGTCGGACTAGCTTCTCCCAATGAGCAGTTCTTC.

This clonotype was detected ten times or more. This chain links TRBV3-1 with TRBJ1-6; D is possibly TRBD1 (6 bases). The CDR3 is 14 amino acids. Germline V lookup: CDR1 LGHDT, CDR2 YNNKEL (reference sequence). The V and J ends lost 7 bases and 5 bases respectively, with 12 bases between them. CDR3 sequence: CASTGRGNNSPLHF. The DNA of the CDR3 is TGTGCCAGCACCGGTAGGGGGAATAATTCACCCCTCCACTTT.

Many counts were recorded for this clonotype. The chain joins TRBV5-1 to TRBJ2-2; D may be TRBD2 (5 bases). The V and J ends lost 1 base and 3 bases respectively, with 13 bases between them. This CDR3 spans 16 amino acids. Germline assignment: CDR1 SGHRS and CDR2 YFSETQ. The CDR3 nucleotides read TGCGCCAGCAGCTTGTCGAGGGATCCCCACACCGGGGAGCTGTTTTTT. Translation: CASSLSRDPHTGELFF.

In this sample, this clonotype turned up a few times. The CDR3 reads CASTGNSYEQYF. CDR3 DNA sequence: TGTGCCAGCACAGGGAATTCCTACGAGCAGTACTTC. The chain joins TRBV5-4 to TRBJ2-7, with a weak D call TRBD1 (5 bases). The V end was cut by 6 bases, the J end by 1 base, with 8 bases between. Germline V lookup: CDR1 SGHNT, CDR2 YYREEE (reference sequence). The CDR3 is 12 amino acids. Full variable domain (rest looked up from reference TRBV5-4 and TRBJ2-7): ETGVTQSPTHLIKTRGQQVTLRCSSQSGHNTVSWYQQALGQGPQFIFQYYREEENGRGNFPPRFSGLQFPNYSSELNVNALELDDSALYLCASTGNSYEQYFGPGTRLTVT.

This clonotype was seen many times. V and J are TRBV12-3 or TRBV12-4 and TRBJ1-2; no firm D call. The CDR3 has 14 amino acids. Deletions cut 3 bases from V and 3 bases from J, with 11 bases between. CDR3 in amino acids: CASSFRAIDYGYTF. The CDR3 coding sequence is TGTGCCAGCAGTTTTCGGGCGATCGACTATGGCTACACCTTC.

Many counts were recorded for this clonotype. CDR3 protein: CASSLIAGHQETQYF. The CDR3 DNA is TGTGCCAGCAGCTTAATTGCGGGACATCAAGAGACCCAGTACTTC. The chain uses TRBV7-8 and TRBJ2-5; D assignment may be TRBD1 or TRBD2 (6 bases each). Per the germline V gene, CDR1 is SGHVS and CDR2 is FQNEAQ. CDR3 length: 15 residues. The V and J ends lost 2 bases and 2 bases respectively, with 12 bases between them.

This clonotype was seen at least ten times. This rearrangement joins TRBV27 to TRBJ2-1; no definite D call. CDR1 is MNHEY, CDR2 SMNVEV, per germline (reference sequence). This CDR3 region has 13 residues. V lost 8 bases and J lost 4, with 12 bases in between. CDR3 loop: CASALDIYNEQFF. The CDR3 DNA is TGTGCCAGCGCCTTAGATATTTACAATGAGCAGTTCTTC.

Only a few counts were recorded for this clonotype. The chain combines TRBV12-3 or TRBV12-4 with TRBJ2-7; perhaps TRBD1 as D (6 bases). The CDR3 totals 11 residues. Trimming removed 3 bases from V and 12 bases from J, with 12 bases in between. The CDR3 DNA follows: TGTGCCAGCAGTTTGGGGACACTTCCGTACTTC. Protein sequence: CASSLGTLPYF.

At least ten counts were recorded for this clonotype. V gene TRBV4-1 combines with J gene TRBJ2-5; no reliable D call. This CDR3 has 12 amino acids. From germline, CDR1 is MGHRA and CDR2 YSYEKL. The germline V and J ends were trimmed by 0 bases and 5 bases, with 4 bases remaining between them. Written as DNA, the CDR3 is TGCGCCAGCAGCCAAGATTCGGAGACCCAGTACTTC. Translation gives CASSQDSETQYF.

This clonotype was picked up a small number of times. The CDR3 is CASSFGAGTGRDSYNEQFF. The CDR3, as DNA: TGCGCCAGCAGCTTCGGGGCTGGGACTGGGCGGGATTCCTACAATGAGCAGTTCTTC. This chain uses TRBV5-1 with TRBJ2-1; D is perhaps TRBD2 (6 bases). Trimming took off 2 bases at V and 1 base at J, with 22 bases between the two ends. The CDR3 has 19 residues. The V gene's germline CDR1 is SGHRS and CDR2 YFSETQ.

This clonotype has ten or more counts. This rearrangement joins TRBV27 to TRBJ1-5; TRBD1 is a possible D gene (6 bases). Germline CDR1 is MNHEY and CDR2 is SMNVEV (reference sequence). The CDR3 runs 14 residues. V lost 2 bases and J 10 bases, leaving 15 bases between the germline ends. This CDR3 reads CASSLKGGSRPQHF. Here the CDR3 DNA reads TGTGCCAGCAGTTTAAAGGGGGGTTCTCGACCCCAGCATTTT.

This clonotype was seen ten or more times. This chain joins TRBV7-9 and TRBJ1-2; 9 bases are shared with TRBD1. With V trimmed by 2 bases and J by 2 bases, 9 bases remained unmatched. CDR1 and CDR2 (germline): SEHNR, FQNEAQ (reference sequence). The CDR3 is 17 residues long. The CDR3 DNA follows: TGTGCCAGCAGCTTATACGGGACAGGGACCCTAAACTATGGCTACACCTTC. This translates into CASSLYGTGTLNYGYTF.

This clonotype was seen repeatedly, ten times or more. The chain has TRBV6-5 and TRBJ2-1, with a tentative D call TRBD2 (6 bases). The V gene's germline CDR1 is MNHEY and CDR2 SVGAGI. V lost 0 bases and J lost 12, with 30 bases in between. This CDR3 has 19 amino acids. CDR3 nucleotide sequence: TGTGCCAGCAGTTACTCGAGGGAGCAATCGGGACTCCCGGCACTGGTGCAGTTCTTC. Its translation is CASSYSREQSGLPALVQFF.

The rearrangement links TRBV7-6 to TRBJ2-2; 9 nucleotides agree with TRBD2. The CDR3 spans 15 residues. V dropped 4 bases and J dropped 7; count of bases not matched to a gene: 7. CDR1 is SGHVS, CDR2 FNYEAQ, per germline. This CDR3 is CASSSIAGVVGELFF. The CDR3 region has the DNA TGTGCCAGCAGCTCAATAGCGGGAGTTGTCGGGGAGCTGTTTTTT.

This clonotype was observed at least ten times. The rearrangement uses TRBV12-5 and TRBJ2-1; 7 nucleotides match TRBD1. Germline V lookup: CDR1 LGHNT, CDR2 FRNRAP. The CDR3 contains 12 residues. V lost 10 bases to trimming and J lost 10 bases; unmatched junction nucleotides: 10. The CDR3 DNA reads TGTGCTACGGACGCAGGGGGTCAAGAGCAGTTCTTC. Protein sequence: CATDAGGQEQFF.

As regards this clonotype: Possible read error: a much larger clone is one base away. The V gene is TRBV7-9, the J gene TRBJ1-1; D might be TRBD1 (6 bases). The CDR3 contains 15 residues. CDR1 is SEHNR and CDR2 is FQNEAQ in the germline V gene (reference sequence). Here the CDR3 reads CASSLSRDTNTEALF. CDR3 DNA: TGTGCCAGCAGCCTCAGCCGGGACACGAACACTGAAGCTCTCTTT.

J is TRBJ2-1 and V is TRBV9, with 9 bases lining up with TRBD2. CDR1 and CDR2 (germline): SGDLS, YYNGEE. This CDR3 region has 16 residues. Trimming removed 3 bases from V and 2 bases from J; junction bases left unmatched: 6. CDR3 bases: TGTGCCAGCAGCGAAGGACTAGCGTCTACCTACAATGAGCAGTTCTTC. Translated: CASSEGLASTYNEQFF.

This clonotype appeared a few times. The gene calls are TRBV12-3 or TRBV12-4 and TRBJ2-7, with D possibly TRBD1 on 7 matching bases. This CDR3 spans 15 amino acids. V was shortened by 1 base and J by 5 bases, with 15 bases between the two germline ends. The CDR3 DNA sequence: TGTGCCAGCAGTTTAGTTGGCAGGGGGGACGACGAGCAGTACTTC. It is translated as CASSLVGRGDDEQYF.

This clonotype was detected ten times or more. The chain recombines TRBV7-6 with TRBJ1-5; D may be TRBD1 (5 bases). CDR1 is SGHVS and CDR2 is FNYEAQ in the germline V gene. Trimming pared 5 bases from V and 6 bases from J, leaving 11 bases between. This CDR3 has 13 residues. CDR3 nucleotide sequence: TGTGCCAGCAGCCCCTGGGACGGTCAGCCCCAGCATTTT. It is translated as CASSPWDGQPQHF.

A few counts support this clonotype. The junction shows a germline mismatch at one end, possibly a read error. The rearrangement links TRBV12-3 or TRBV12-4 to TRBJ1-2, with D possibly being TRBD1 (6 bases). The CDR3 spans 14 residues. This CDR3 reads CASSKDGGRTPISF. The CDR3 DNA is TGTGCCAGCAGCAAAGATGGGGGGCGGACACCTATTTCTTTC.

This clonotype was seen many times. This sequence joins TRBV29-1 and TRBJ1-1; D unclear. Germline V gene data show CDR1 as SQVTM and CDR2 as ANQGSEA. Deletions cut 1 base from V and 6 bases from J, with 6 bases between. The CDR3 extends over 11 amino acids. The CDR3 DNA follows: TGCAGCGTTGAAGGCAAGGCTGAAGCTTTCTTT. Amino acids: CSVEGKAEAFF.

This clonotype turned up a few times. In nucleotides, the CDR3 is TGTGCGACAGGGTCCAACACTGAAGCTTTCTTT. Translation gives CATGSNTEAFF. This chain connects TRBV7-2 to TRBJ1-1; TRBD1 agrees at 7 bases. From germline, CDR1 is SGHTA and CDR2 FQGNSA. The CDR3 runs to 11 residues.

This clonotype was seen at least ten times. This sequence joins TRBV6-1 and TRBJ2-4; D may be TRBD1 or TRBD2 (6 bases each). Germline CDR1 MNHNS, CDR2 SASEGT. V gave up 5 bases and J gave up 7 bases, with 12 bases separating them. The CDR3 sequence is 13 residues long. The CDR3 nucleotides read TGTGCCAGCAGTCCCCAAGGGGGGAACATTCAGTACTTC. Its protein product is CASSPQGGNIQYF.

The rearrangement uses TRBV20-1 and TRBJ1-1; 7 bases are a match to TRBD1. The length of the CDR3 is 13 residues. V gave up 3 bases and J gave up 4 bases; unmatched junction bases: 5. The germline V gene encodes CDR1 DFQATT and CDR2 SNEGSKA (reference sequence). Here the CDR3 reads CSARRGPGTEAFF. The DNA for the CDR3 is TGCAGTGCTAGGAGGGGGCCCGGCACTGAAGCTTTCTTT.

The sample holds a few counts of this clonotype. J is TRBJ1-2 and V is TRBV20-1; D is unclear. Germline CDR1 is DFQATT and CDR2 is SNEGSKA (reference sequence). V was pared by 2 bases and J by 3 bases, with 7 bases between. The CDR3 totals 12 residues. The CDR3 coding sequence is TGCAGTGCTAGATACAGCCACTATGGCTACACCTTC. Protein sequence: CSARYSHYGYTF.

This clonotype was picked up a small number of times. CDR3 amino acids: CATTPGLKSYNEQFF. CDR3 nucleotides: TGTGCCACCACTCCGGGACTAAAGTCCTACAATGAGCAGTTCTTC. The gene calls are TRBV15 and TRBJ2-1, with 7 bases that match TRBD2. The CDR3 totals 15 residues. V shed 7 bases and J 1 base; nucleotides not matched to a gene: 7. CDR1 and CDR2 from the germline V gene are LNHNV and YYDKDF (reference sequence). Looking up the rest from reference TRBV15 and TRBJ2-1 gives the full variable domain: DAMVIQNPRYQVTQFGKPVTLSCSQTLNHNVMYWYQQKSSQAPKLLFHYYDKDFNNEADTPDNFQSRRPNTSFCFLDIRSPGLGDTAMYLCATTPGLKSYNEQFFGPGTRLTVL.

The genes are TRBV9 and TRBJ2-1; D remains unclear. V was pared by 0 bases and J by 9 bases, with 10 bases between. The CDR3 contains 13 residues. Germline V gives CDR1 SGDLS, CDR2 YYNGEE. Written as DNA, the CDR3 is TGTGCCAGCAGCGTAGTAACAGCGTCTGAGCAGTTCTTC. The encoded protein is CASSVVTASEQFF.

This clonotype was counted only a few times. The gene calls are TRBV27 and TRBJ2-3; D is perhaps TRBD1 or TRBD2 (5 bases each). CDR1 is MNHEY and CDR2 is SMNVEV in the germline V gene (reference sequence). This CDR3 is 15 amino acids long. V dropped 5 bases and J dropped 4 bases, with 16 bases sitting between them. The CDR3 DNA sequence: TGTGCCAGCAGTCTCATTAACGGGGCGGCAGATACGCAGTATTTT. It yields the protein CASSLINGAADTQYF.